This paragraph reports one TCR beta chain. The CDR3 consists of 14 residues. Germline values: CDR1 MDHEN, CDR2 SYDVKM. The ends lost 7 bases at V and 1 base at J; junction bases unmatched: 4. This sample is part of a study of OX40 agonist ivuxolimab in advanced cancers. The data were produced by immunoSEQ multiplex PCR, yet TCRdb's version contains in-frame clones alone and is incomplete. The sample contains 45,000 to 65,000 clones, around 93% of which appear only once. The material was CD4+ or CD8+ T cells sorted from blood, obtained in a trial of the OX40 agonist ivuxolimab. The clonotype originates from an adult with an advanced solid tumor such as melanoma, head and neck, liver or kidney cancer. The V call is TRBV28, the J call TRBJ1-5; TRBD1 matches at 7 bases. CDR3 amino acids: CASTRGGSNQPQHF. DNA for the CDR3: TGTGCCAGCACCAGGGGGGGGAGCAATCAGCCCCAGCATTTT.